This T cell receptor beta chain came from a study of cytomegalovirus exposure and HLA in healthy donors. Study outcomes and limitations: The HLA-A and HLA-B alleles of most subjects were reportedly predicted accurately from TCR beta sequences. An analysis done earlier found most TCR beta V segments productive about 87% or about 30% of the time. Exclusion applied to some V segments, including TRBV6-2 and TRBV6-3, as they were indistinguishable. Analysis performed later found about 17,000 TCR beta sequences associated with HLA alleles at 0.05 false discovery rate.

V was cut by 2 bases and J by 5 bases, with 9 bases left in between. This CDR3 contains 13 residues. Germline loops: CDR1 LNHDA, CDR2 SQIVND (reference sequence). This clone has more than one count but fewer than ten. Its antigen is still unknown. PCR employed 60 Vbeta and 13 Jbeta primers. Data came from immunoSEQ multiplex PCR; TCRdb stores just in-frame clones and leaves some out. This sample yields some 190,000 clones, of which 86% are seen a single time; approximately 0.31% belongs to the top ten. The chain is built from TRBV19 and TRBJ2-5; D not resolved. The sample consisted of PBMCs. The origin of this receptor is a woman in her 30s in good health and CMV-seronegative. CDR3 nucleotide sequence: TGTGCCAGTAGTATAAACAGAGACGAGACCCAGTACTTC. Protein product: CASSINRDETQYF.